Below, 7 T cell receptor beta chains from the same sample are listed, as sequenced in a study of T-cell memory formation after mild COVID-19. A single record per CDR3 protein comes from TCRdb applying MiXCR to the 5' RACE reads. The top ten hold roughly 21% of the sample, which has fewer than 400,000 distinct CDR3 sequences, roughly 15% seen once. Sequencing was done on a sample of PBMCs or a T cell subset sorted from them (not recorded which). The receptors derive from a man in his late teens or twenties who had mild COVID-19 (a few samples of this study predate the infection). Cell type and time point are not known.

The chain uses TRBV15 and TRBJ2-3; possible D gene TRBD2, 6 bases. Germline-derived CDR1 and CDR2 are LNHNV and YYDKDF (reference sequence). The CDR3 length is 13 residues. V lost 1 base to trimming and J lost 12 bases, with 14 bases between them. CDR3 DNA: TGTGCCACCAGCAGAGGAGGCGGGAACGCACAGTATTTT. Amino acids: CATSRGGGNAQYF.

The chain is built from TRBV27 and TRBJ2-1, with a tentative D call TRBD1 (5 bases). Germline lookup yields CDR1 MNHEY and CDR2 SMNVEV (reference sequence). The CDR3 totals 12 residues. Between the trimmed V and J ends, which lost 10 bases and 6 bases, there was a span of 13 bases. The CDR3 protein is CAIGQTGNEQFF. The CDR3 region has the DNA TGTGCCATCGGACAAACGGGCAATGAGCAGTTCTTC.

This clonotype showed up many times. The chain is built from TRBV7-9 and TRBJ2-5, with D possibly matching TRBD2 (6 bases). CDR1 SEHNR and CDR2 FQNEAQ come from the germline V gene (reference sequence). Trimming removed 5 bases at V and 1 base at J, with 14 bases between. CDR3 length: 15 residues. The CDR3: CASSRGLTFQETQYF. The CDR3 region has the DNA TGTGCCAGCAGCCGGGGACTTACCTTCCAAGAGACCCAGTACTTC.

This clonotype has more than one count but fewer than ten. V is TRBV6-5 and J is TRBJ1-3, with 8 positions matching TRBD1. The CDR3 contains 15 residues. Losses at the gene ends were 9 bases for V and 0 bases for J; bases not matched to a gene: 7. In germline, CDR1 is MNHEY, CDR2 SVGAGI. CDR3 nucleotides: TGTGCCAGTTCGGGACAGGCCAACTCTGGAAACACCATATATTTT. It codes for CASSGQANSGNTIYF.

The CDR3 sequence: CATQDREANTEAFF. The CDR3 DNA reads TGTGCCACACAGGACAGGGAGGCGAACACTGAAGCTTTCTTT. This rearrangement joins TRBV15 to TRBJ1-1; 8 nucleotides match TRBD1. The length of the CDR3 is 14 residues. J gave up 1 base and V 9 bases, and 7 bases lay outside the gene matches. The V gene's germline CDR1 is LNHNV and CDR2 YYDKDF (reference sequence).

This clonotype was seen a few times. This rearrangement joins TRBV7-2 to TRBJ2-6, with TRBD1 matching 8 bases. The V gene end was trimmed by 2 bases and the J gene end by 2 bases; junction bases not matched to a gene: 5. Germline lookup yields CDR1 SGHTA and CDR2 FQGNSA. The CDR3 runs to 17 residues. The CDR3 DNA reads TGTGCCAGCAGCTTATGGCAGGGGGCTGCTGGGGCCAACGTCCTGACTTTC. Encoded protein: CASSLWQGAAGANVLTF. The entire variable domain, with the rest obtained from reference TRBV7-2 and TRBJ2-6, is as follows: GAGVSQSPSNKVTEKGKDVELRCDPISGHTALYWYRQSLGQGLEFLIYFQGNSAPDKSGLPSDRFSAERTGGSVSTLTIQRTQQEDSAVYLCASSLWQGAAGANVLTFGAGSRLTVL.

This clonotype was counted a few times. The chain links TRBV20-1 to TRBJ2-7; possibly TRBD1 for D (7 bases). The CDR3 covers 14 residues. V dropped 5 bases and J dropped 1 base, with 15 bases sitting between them. Germline CDR1 is DFQATT and CDR2 is SNEGSKA (reference sequence). The CDR3 DNA follows: TGCAGTGCTGGAGGGACAGCGGCATCCTACGAGCAGTACTTC. This codes for CSAGGTAASYEQYF.